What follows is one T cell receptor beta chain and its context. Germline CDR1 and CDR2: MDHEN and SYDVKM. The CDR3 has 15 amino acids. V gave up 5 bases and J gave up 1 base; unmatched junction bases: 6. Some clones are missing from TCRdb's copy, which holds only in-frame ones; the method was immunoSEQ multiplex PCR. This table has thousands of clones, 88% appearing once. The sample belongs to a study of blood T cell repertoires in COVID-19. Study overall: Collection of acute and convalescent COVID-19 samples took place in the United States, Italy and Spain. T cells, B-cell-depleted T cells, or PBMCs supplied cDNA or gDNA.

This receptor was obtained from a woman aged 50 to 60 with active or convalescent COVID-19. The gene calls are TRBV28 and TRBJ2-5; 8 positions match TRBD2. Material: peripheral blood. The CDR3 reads CASSRSGSLQETQYF. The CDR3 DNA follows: TGTGCCAGCAGTCGAAGCGGGAGCCTCCAAGAGACCCAGTACTTC.